Presented here are 16 T cell receptor beta chains from one specimen sequenced in a study of post-analysis software for immune sequencing data. These receptors have no known antigen. The library was made from cDNA and included unique molecular identifiers. MiXCR was run by TCRdb on the PCR reads, yielding one entry per CDR3 protein. The table has 600,000 to 750,000 distinct CDR3 sequences, 55% to 60% seen once; the top ten hold roughly 10%. General study findings and limits: Controls had lower frequencies than patients of about 5 TRBV segments, which included TRBV5-6, TRBV5-1 and TRBV20-1.

Source material: blood. All receptors come from a girl aged 2-15 years with multiple sclerosis.

This clonotype was recorded once. The chain joins TRBV4-1 to TRBJ2-5; no clear D gene. The DNA end favors TRBJ2-7, so the J call may be wrong. The CDR3 runs to 15 residues. Germline V CDR1 and CDR2: MGHRA, YSYEKL. CDR3 DNA sequence: TGCGCCAGCAGCCAAGACCAGAGTAGGTTTGACGAGCAGTACTTC. It encodes CASSQDQSRFDEQYF.

The V call is TRBV7-3, the J call TRBJ2-3; no reliable D call. This CDR3 contains 15 residues. CDR1 and CDR2 from the germline V gene are SGHTA and FQGTGA. Trimming cost V 1 base and J 3 bases, with 11 bases left between them. The CDR3, as DNA: TGTGCCAGCAGCTTAATAAGTAGTAGAACAGATACGCAGTATTTT. It specifies CASSLISSRTDTQYF.

This clonotype was observed a handful of times. V and J are TRBV4-2 and TRBJ1-5; 8 positions match TRBD1. This CDR3 region has 17 residues. Trimming cost V 3 bases and J 3 bases; bases outside gene matches: 10. The V gene's germline CDR1 is LGHNA and CDR2 YNFKEQ. The CDR3, as DNA: TGTGCCAGCAGCCACCCCGGCGGGACAGGTATCAATCAGCCCCAGCATTTT. Protein sequence: CASSHPGGTGINQPQHF.

The genes are TRBV3-1 and TRBJ1-5; tentatively, D is TRBD1 (6 bases). Germline values: CDR1 LGHDT, CDR2 YNNKEL (reference sequence). This CDR3 is built from 16 residues. V was clipped by 3 bases and J by 1 base, with 13 bases between them. The CDR3 spells CASSQGTGLSNQPQHF. The CDR3 DNA follows: TGTGCCAGCAGCCAGGGCACAGGGTTGAGCAATCAGCCCCAGCATTTT.

The count of this clonotype is one. The rearrangement uses TRBV4-2 and TRBJ2-5; maybe TRBD2 (5 bases). The CDR3 spans 17 residues. The V and J ends lost 1 base and 3 bases respectively, with 18 bases between them. The V gene's germline CDR1 is LGHNA and CDR2 YNFKEQ. In DNA form, the CDR3 reads TGTGCCAGCAGCCAAGGAAGAGGGATGGGCCCCAAAGAGACCCAGTACTTC. Residues: CASSQGRGMGPKETQYF.

V is TRBV6-5 and J is TRBJ2-1, with D possibly called TRBD1 or TRBD2 (5 bases each). Trimming removed 6 bases at V and 7 bases at J, with 13 bases between. CDR1 is MNHEY, CDR2 SVGAGI, per germline. There are 13 residues in the CDR3. The CDR3 protein is CASRPGQLNEQFF. CDR3 DNA: TGTGCCAGCAGGCCGGGGCAGTTAAATGAGCAGTTCTTC.

This chain's CDR3 is CSAREPGDIYNEQFF. The CDR3 DNA reads as TGCAGTGCTAGAGAACCAGGGGACATATACAATGAGCAGTTCTTC. This sequence joins TRBV20-1 and TRBJ2-1, with D tentatively TRBD1 (6 bases). The V end was cut by 0 bases, the J end by 4 bases, with 13 bases between. This CDR3 has 15 residues. In germline, CDR1 is DFQATT, CDR2 SNEGSKA (reference sequence).

This chain uses TRBV7-2 with TRBJ2-5; D unclear. From germline, CDR1 is SGHTA and CDR2 FQGNSA. Trimming took 3 bases from V and 3 from J, leaving 8 bases between them. The CDR3 spans 13 residues. The CDR3 DNA sequence: TGTGCCAGCAGCTTTTTTTCGGAAGAGACCCAGTACTTC. This encodes CASSFFSEETQYF.

The chain recombines TRBV14 with TRBJ2-2, with unresolved D. The CDR3 is 15 residues long. Germline CDR1 and CDR2: SGHDN and FVKESK. V shed 2 bases and J shed 8 bases, with 15 bases lying between them. The CDR3 sequence is CASSQSSAADGELFF. CDR3 sequence (DNA): TGTGCCAGCAGCCAATCGAGCGCGGCCGATGGGGAGCTGTTTTTT.

This sequence joins TRBV20-1 and TRBJ2-1, with D possibly matching TRBD2 (6 bases). Germline V CDR1 and CDR2: DFQATT, SNEGSKA (reference sequence). With 2 bases removed from V and 4 bases from J, the gap between germline ends came to 12 bases. This CDR3 has 14 amino acids. CDR3 bases: TGCAGTGCTAGACGCCTAGCGACGTACAATGAGCAGTTCTTC. It codes for CSARRLATYNEQFF.

The rearrangement links TRBV7-3 to TRBJ2-1; 11 nucleotides match TRBD2. This CDR3 is 14 amino acids long. Losses at the gene ends were 5 bases for V and 7 bases for J; bases not matched to a gene: 4. Per the germline V gene, CDR1 is SGHTA and CDR2 is FQGTGA. CDR3 nucleotides: TGTGCCAGCAGCACTAGCGGGAGTGGTAATGAGCAGTTCTTC. Translation: CASSTSGSGNEQFF.

The chain has TRBV7-2 and TRBJ2-7; D is possibly TRBD1 (5 bases). The CDR3 sequence is 19 residues long. Trimming took 1 base from V and 2 from J, leaving 24 bases between them. Germline values: CDR1 SGHTA, CDR2 FQGNSA. The CDR3 sequence is CASSLVGPLRAQSPYEQYF. The DNA for the CDR3 is TGTGCCAGCAGCTTAGTTGGCCCCCTCAGGGCCCAGAGCCCCTACGAGCAGTACTTC.

V usage is TRBV7-9 and J usage is TRBJ1-1; the D gene is possibly TRBD1 (6 bases). The CDR3 length is 12 residues. CDR1 is SEHNR and CDR2 is FQNEAQ in the germline V gene (reference sequence). Trimming removed 8 bases from V and 4 bases from J, with 11 bases in between. CDR3 in DNA: TGTGCCAGCGAGGGGGAAGCCACTGAAGCTTTCTTT. Protein sequence: CASEGEATEAFF.

This chain links TRBV9 with TRBJ2-4, with D unresolved. The germline gives CDR1 SGDLS, CDR2 YYNGEE. Trimming shortened V by 0 bases and J by 0 bases, and 4 bases separated the two germline ends. The CDR3 consists of 14 residues. The CDR3 protein is CASSVGEAKNIQYF. The CDR3 DNA is TGTGCCAGCAGCGTAGGAGAAGCCAAAAACATTCAGTACTTC.

The V gene is TRBV5-4, the J gene TRBJ1-5, with a weak D call TRBD1 (5 bases). V shed 0 bases and J shed 0 bases, with 13 bases lying between them. The CDR3 length is 17 residues. Germline V gives CDR1 SGHNT, CDR2 YYREEE (reference sequence). CDR3 nucleotides: TGTGCCAGCAGCTTGGCAGGGCGCCTCAATAGCAATCAGCCCCAGCATTTT. Its translation is CASSLAGRLNSNQPQHF.

This clonotype was seen only once. The chain is built from TRBV5-1 and TRBJ1-2; D is unclear. CDR1 and CDR2 from the germline V gene are SGHRS and YFSETQ. V was cut by 5 bases and J by 5 bases, with 16 bases left in between. This CDR3 region has 14 residues. CDR3 coding DNA: TGCGCCAGCAGTATGGCCCCGGAGGGATATGGCTACACCTTC. It translates to CASSMAPEGYGYTF.